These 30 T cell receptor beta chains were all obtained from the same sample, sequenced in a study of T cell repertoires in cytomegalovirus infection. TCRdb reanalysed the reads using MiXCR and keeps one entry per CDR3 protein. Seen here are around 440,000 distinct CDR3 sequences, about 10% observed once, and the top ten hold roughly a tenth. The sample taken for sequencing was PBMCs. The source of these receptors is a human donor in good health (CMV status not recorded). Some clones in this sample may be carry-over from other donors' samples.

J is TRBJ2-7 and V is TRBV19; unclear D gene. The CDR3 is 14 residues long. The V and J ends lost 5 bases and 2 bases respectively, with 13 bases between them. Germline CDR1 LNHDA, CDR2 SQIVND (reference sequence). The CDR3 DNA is TGTGCCAGTAGTCTACGGAAGGAAACCTACGAGCAGTACTTC. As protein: CASSLRKETYEQYF.

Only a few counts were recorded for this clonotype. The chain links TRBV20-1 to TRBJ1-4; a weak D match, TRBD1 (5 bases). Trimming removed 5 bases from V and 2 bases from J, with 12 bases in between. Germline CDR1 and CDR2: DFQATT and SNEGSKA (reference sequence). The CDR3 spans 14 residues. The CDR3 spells CSAPLQVTNEKLFF. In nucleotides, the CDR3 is TGCAGTGCTCCCCTACAGGTTACTAATGAAAAACTGTTTTTT.

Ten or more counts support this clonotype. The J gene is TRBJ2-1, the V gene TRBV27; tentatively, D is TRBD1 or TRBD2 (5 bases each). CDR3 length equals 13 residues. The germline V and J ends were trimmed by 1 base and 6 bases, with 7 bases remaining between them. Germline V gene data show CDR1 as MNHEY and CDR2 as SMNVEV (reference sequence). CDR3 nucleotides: TGTGCCAGCAGTTTATGGGACGCCAATGAGCAGTTCTTC. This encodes CASSLWDANEQFF.

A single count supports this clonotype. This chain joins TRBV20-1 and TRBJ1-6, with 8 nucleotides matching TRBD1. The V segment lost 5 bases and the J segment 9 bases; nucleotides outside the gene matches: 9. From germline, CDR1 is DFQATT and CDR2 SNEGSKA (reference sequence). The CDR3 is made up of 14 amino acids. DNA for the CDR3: TGCAGTGCTGTGGACAGGGCCCAGAGTTCACCCCTCCACTTT. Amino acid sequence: CSAVDRAQSSPLHF.

The CDR3: CSAISWSGLVSEETQYF. The CDR3 nucleotides are TGCAGTGCTATTTCGTGGTCGGGACTAGTATCTGAAGAGACCCAGTACTTC. This sequence joins TRBV20-1 and TRBJ2-5, with 8 bases fitting TRBD2. V dropped 4 bases and J dropped 3; count of bases not matched to a gene: 16. CDR1 and CDR2 from the germline V gene are DFQATT and SNEGSKA (reference sequence). There are 17 residues in the CDR3.

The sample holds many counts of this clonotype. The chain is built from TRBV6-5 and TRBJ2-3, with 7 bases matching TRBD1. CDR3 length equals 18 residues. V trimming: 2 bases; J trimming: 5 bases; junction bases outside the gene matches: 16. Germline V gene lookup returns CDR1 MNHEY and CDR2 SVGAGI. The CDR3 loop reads CASSYRVPAGGMRDTQYF. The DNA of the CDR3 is TGTGCCAGCAGTTACAGGGTTCCGGCAGGGGGAATGAGAGATACGCAGTATTTT.

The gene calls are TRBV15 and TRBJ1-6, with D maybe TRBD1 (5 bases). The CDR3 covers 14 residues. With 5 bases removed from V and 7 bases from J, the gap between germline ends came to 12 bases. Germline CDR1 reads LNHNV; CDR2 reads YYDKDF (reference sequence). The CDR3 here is CATSPWDGNSPLHF. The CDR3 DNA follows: TGTGCCACCAGCCCCTGGGACGGAAATTCACCCCTCCACTTT.

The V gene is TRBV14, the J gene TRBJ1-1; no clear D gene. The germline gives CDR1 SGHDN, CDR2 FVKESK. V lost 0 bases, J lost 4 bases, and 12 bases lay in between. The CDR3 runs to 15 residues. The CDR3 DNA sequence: TGTGCCAGCAGCCAAGATCGCAGGACTTCCACTGAAGCTTTCTTT. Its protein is CASSQDRRTSTEAFF. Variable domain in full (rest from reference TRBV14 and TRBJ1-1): EAGVTQFPSHSVIEKGQTVTLRCDPISGHDNLYWYRRVMGKEIKFLLHFVKESKQDESGMPNNRFLAERTGGTYSTLKVQPAELEDSGVYFCASSQDRRTSTEAFFGQGTRLTVV.

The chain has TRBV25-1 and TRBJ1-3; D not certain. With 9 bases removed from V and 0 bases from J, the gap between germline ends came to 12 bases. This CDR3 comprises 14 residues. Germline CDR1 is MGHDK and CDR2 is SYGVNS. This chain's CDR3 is CARSLGVSGNTIYF. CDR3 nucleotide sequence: TGTGCCAGAAGTTTAGGAGTCTCTGGAAACACCATATATTTT.

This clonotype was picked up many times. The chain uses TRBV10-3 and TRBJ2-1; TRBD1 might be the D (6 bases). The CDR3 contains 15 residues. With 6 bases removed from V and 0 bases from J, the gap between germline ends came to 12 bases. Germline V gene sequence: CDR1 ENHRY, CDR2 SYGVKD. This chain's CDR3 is CAISRTAISYNEQFF. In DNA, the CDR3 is TGTGCCATCAGCCGGACAGCCATCTCCTACAATGAGCAGTTCTTC.

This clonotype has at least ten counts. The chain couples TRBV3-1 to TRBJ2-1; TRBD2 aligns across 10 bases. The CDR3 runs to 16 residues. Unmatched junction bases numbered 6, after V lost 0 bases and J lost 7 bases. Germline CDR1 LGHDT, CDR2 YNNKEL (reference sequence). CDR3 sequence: CASSQDQVTSGNEQFF. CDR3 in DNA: TGTGCCAGCAGCCAAGATCAAGTGACTAGCGGGAATGAGCAGTTCTTC.

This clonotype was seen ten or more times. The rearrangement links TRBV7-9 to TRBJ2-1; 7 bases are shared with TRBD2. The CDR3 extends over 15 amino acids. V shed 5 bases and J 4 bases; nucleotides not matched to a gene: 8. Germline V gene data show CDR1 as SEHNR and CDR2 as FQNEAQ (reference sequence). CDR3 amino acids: CASSALAVGYNEQFF. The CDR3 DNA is TGTGCCAGCAGCGCCCTAGCGGTCGGTTACAATGAGCAGTTCTTC.

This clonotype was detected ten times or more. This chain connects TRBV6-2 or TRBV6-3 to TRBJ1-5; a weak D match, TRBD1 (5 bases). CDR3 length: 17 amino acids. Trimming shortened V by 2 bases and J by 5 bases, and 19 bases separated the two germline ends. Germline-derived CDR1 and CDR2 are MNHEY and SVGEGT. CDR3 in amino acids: CASSYRRGRSLDQPQHF. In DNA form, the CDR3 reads TGTGCCAGCAGTTACAGAAGGGGCAGGAGTCTGGATCAGCCCCAGCATTTT.

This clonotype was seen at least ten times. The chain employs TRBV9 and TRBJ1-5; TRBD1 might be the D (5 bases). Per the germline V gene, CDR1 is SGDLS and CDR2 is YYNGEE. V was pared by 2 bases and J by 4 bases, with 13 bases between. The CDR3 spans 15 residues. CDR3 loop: CASSVGAGGNQPQHF. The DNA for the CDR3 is TGTGCCAGCAGCGTGGGAGCCGGGGGAAATCAGCCCCAGCATTTT.

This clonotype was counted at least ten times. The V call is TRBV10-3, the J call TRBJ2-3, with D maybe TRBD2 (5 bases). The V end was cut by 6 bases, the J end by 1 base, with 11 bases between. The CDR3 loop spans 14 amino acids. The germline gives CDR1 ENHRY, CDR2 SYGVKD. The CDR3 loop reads CAISLDSRTDTQYF. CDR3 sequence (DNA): TGTGCCATCAGCCTGGACTCTCGCACAGATACGCAGTATTTT.

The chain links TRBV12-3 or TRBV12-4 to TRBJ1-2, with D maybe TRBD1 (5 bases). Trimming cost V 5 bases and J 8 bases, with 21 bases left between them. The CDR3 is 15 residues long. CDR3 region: CASSPPGDGISGYTF. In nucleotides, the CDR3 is TGTGCCAGCAGTCCCCCCGGGGACGGAATAAGCGGCTACACCTTC.

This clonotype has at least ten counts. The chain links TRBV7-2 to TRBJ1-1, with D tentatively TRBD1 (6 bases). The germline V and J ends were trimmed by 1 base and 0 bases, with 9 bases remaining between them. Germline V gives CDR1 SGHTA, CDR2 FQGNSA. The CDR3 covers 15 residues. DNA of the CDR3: TGTGCCAGCAGCTTAGGGGGACACTTGAACACTGAAGCTTTCTTT. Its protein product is CASSLGGHLNTEAFF.

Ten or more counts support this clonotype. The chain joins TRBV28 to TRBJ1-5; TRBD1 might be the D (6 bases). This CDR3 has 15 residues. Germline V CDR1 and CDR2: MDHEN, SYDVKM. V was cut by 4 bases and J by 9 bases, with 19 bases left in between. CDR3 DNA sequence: TGTGCCAGCAGTTCGTCCTTGGGGGCCCTAGGGCCCCAGCATTTT. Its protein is CASSSSLGALGPQHF. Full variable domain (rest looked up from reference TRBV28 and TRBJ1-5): DVKVTQSSRYLVKRTGEKVFLECVQDMDHENMFWYRQDPGLGLRLIYFSYDVKMKEKGDIPEGYSVSREKKERFSLILESASTNQTSMYLCASSSSLGALGPQHFGDGTRLSIL.

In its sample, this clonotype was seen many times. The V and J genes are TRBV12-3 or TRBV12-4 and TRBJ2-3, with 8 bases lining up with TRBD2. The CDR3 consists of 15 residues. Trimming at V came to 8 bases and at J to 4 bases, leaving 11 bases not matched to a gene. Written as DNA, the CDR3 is TGTGCCAGCTCCCCGAGCGGGAGAAACGCAGATACGCAGTATTTT. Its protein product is CASSPSGRNADTQYF.

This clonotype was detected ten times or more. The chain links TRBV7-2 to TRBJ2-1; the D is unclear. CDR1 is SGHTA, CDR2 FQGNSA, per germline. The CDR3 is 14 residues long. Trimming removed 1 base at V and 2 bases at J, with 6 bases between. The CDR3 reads CASSLVTAYNEQFF. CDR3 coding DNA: TGTGCCAGCAGCTTAGTCACAGCCTACAATGAGCAGTTCTTC.

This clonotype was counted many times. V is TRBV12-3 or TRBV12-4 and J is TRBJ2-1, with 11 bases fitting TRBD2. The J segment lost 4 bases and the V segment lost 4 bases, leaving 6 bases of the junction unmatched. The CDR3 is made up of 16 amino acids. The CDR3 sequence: CASSSRLAGLYNEQFF. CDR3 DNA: TGTGCCAGCAGTTCCCGACTAGCGGGATTATACAATGAGCAGTTCTTC.

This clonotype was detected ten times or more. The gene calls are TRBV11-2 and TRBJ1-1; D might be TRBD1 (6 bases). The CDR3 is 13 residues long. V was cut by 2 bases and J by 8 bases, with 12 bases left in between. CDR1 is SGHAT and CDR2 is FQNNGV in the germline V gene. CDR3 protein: CASSLWQGKEAFF. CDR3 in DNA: TGTGCCAGCAGCTTATGGCAGGGGAAAGAAGCTTTCTTT. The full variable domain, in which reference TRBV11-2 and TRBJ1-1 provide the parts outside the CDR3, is EAGVAQSPRYKIIEKRQSVAFWCNPISGHATLYWYQQILGQGPKLLIQFQNNGVVDDSQLPKDRFSAERLKGVDSTLKIQPAKLEDSAVYLCASSLWQGKEAFFGQGTRLTVV.

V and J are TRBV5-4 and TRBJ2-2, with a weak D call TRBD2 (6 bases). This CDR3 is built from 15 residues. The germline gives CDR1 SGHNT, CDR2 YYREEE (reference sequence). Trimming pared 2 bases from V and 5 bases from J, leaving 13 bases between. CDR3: CASSFGSRLTGELFF. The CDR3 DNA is TGTGCCAGCAGCTTCGGGAGCCGGTTGACCGGGGAGCTGTTTTTT.

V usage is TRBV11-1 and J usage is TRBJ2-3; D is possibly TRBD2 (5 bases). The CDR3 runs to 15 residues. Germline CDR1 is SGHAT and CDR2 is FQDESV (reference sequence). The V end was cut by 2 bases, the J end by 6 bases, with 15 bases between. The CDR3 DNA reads TGTGCCAGCAGCTTAACGAGGACTCAAGCGGATACGCAGTATTTT. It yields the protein CASSLTRTQADTQYF.

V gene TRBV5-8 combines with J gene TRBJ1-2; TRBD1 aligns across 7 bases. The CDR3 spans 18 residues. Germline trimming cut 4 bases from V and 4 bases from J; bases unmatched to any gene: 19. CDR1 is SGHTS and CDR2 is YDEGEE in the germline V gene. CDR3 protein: CASSPRLTGTDSPYGYTF. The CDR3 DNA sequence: TGTGCCAGCAGCCCTCGTTTGACAGGGACAGATTCTCCCTATGGCTACACCTTC.

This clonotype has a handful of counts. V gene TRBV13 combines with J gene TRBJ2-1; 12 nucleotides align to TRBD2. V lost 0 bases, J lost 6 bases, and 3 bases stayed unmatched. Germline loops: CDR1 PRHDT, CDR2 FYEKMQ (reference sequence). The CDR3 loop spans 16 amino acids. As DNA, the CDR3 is TGTGCCAGCAGCTTAGGCAAGACTAGCGGGGGCAATGAGCAGTTCTTC. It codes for CASSLGKTSGGNEQFF.

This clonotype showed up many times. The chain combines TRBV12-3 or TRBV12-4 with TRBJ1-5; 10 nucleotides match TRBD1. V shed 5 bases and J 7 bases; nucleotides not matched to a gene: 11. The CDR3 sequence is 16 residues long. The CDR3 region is CASSPRQGAIKQPQHF. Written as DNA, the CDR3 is TGTGCCAGCAGTCCGAGACAGGGGGCGATAAAGCAGCCCCAGCATTTT.

This CDR3 is CASSLAGGGDEQYF. DNA for the CDR3: TGCGCCAGCAGCTTAGCGGGTGGAGGGGATGAGCAGTACTTC. The chain has TRBV5-1 and TRBJ2-7; D may be TRBD2 (6 bases). Germline V CDR1 and CDR2: SGHRS, YFSETQ. The CDR3 spans 14 residues. Trimming left V 2 bases short and J 7 bases short, with 16 bases between. The variable domain in full, completed from reference TRBV5-1 and TRBJ2-7, reads KAGVTQTPRYLIKTRGQQVTLSCSPISGHRSVSWYQQTPGQGLQFLFEYFSETQRNKGNFPGRFSGRQFSNSRSEMNVSTLELGDSALYLCASSLAGGGDEQYFGPGTRLTVT.

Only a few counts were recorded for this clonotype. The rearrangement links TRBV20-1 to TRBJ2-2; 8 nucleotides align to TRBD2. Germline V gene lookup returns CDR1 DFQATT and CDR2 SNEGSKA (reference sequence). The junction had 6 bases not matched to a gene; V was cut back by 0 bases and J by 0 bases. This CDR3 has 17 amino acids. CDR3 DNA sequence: TGCAGTGCTAGAGATTTCACTAGCGGAACGAACACCGGGGAGCTGTTTTTT. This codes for CSARDFTSGTNTGELFF.

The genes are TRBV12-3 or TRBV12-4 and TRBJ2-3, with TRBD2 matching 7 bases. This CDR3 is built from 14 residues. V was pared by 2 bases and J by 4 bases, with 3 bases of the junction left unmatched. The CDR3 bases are TGTGCCAGCAGTTTAAGCGGGGAGGCAGATACGCAGTATTTT. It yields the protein CASSLSGEADTQYF.